This T cell receptor beta chain was sequenced for a study of shared clonotypes between healthy human individuals. Background on the study: Donor ages ranged 18 to 49 years: a couple of women, a few men. The study used three CD4 naive, three CD4 memory, two CD8 naive and one CD8 memory plate per donor.

Libraries were prepared by immunoSEQ multiplex PCR; TCRdb keeps only in-frame clonotypes and omits some of them. The table has about 2 million clones, roughly 95% seen once. Germline trimming cut 6 bases from V and 5 bases from J; bases unmatched to any gene: 8. CDR1 is MDHEN and CDR2 is SYDVKM in the germline V gene. The CDR3 sequence is 14 residues long. The naive CD8 subset, CD45RO-negative cells positively selected for CCR7, excluded terminally differentiated effector memory CD45RA+ cells. Within Nashville, Tennessee resided all donors, each a Caucasian adult. This TCR was sampled from a man aged 18-30 years in good health. V usage is TRBV28 and J usage is TRBJ2-7; 9 positions match TRBD1. Sequencing was done on a sample of naive CD8+ T cells sorted from blood. In DNA form, the CDR3 reads TGTGCCAGCAGGTTCCTAGGACAGGGGAACGAGCAGTACTTC. Protein product: CASRFLGQGNEQYF. The variable domain in full, completed from reference TRBV28 and TRBJ2-7, reads DVKVTQSSRYLVKRTGEKVFLECVQDMDHENMFWYRQDPGLGLRLIYFSYDVKMKEKGDIPEGYSVSREKKERFSLILESASTNQTSMYLCASRFLGQGNEQYFGPGTRLTVT.